These 20 T cell receptor beta chains were sequenced from one sample in a study of shared clonotypes between healthy human individuals. Terminally differentiated effector memory CD45RA+ cells were left out of the naive CD8 fraction, which was CD45RO-negative and positively selected for CCR7. The assay was immunoSEQ multiplex PCR, and TCRdb's table has in-frame clones only and misses some. The table shows roughly 2,000,000 clones, with about 95% occurring only once. Input material: naive CD8+ T cells sorted from blood. The receptors come from a man between 18 and 35 years old in good health.

The CDR3 loop is CASSPKSSYEQYF. Written as DNA, the CDR3 is TGCGCCAGCAGTCCGAAAAGCTCCTACGAGCAGTACTTC. V gene TRBV4-1 combines with J gene TRBJ2-7, with D uncertain. The CDR3 runs 13 residues. In germline, CDR1 is MGHRA, CDR2 YSYEKL. V was shortened by 6 bases and J by 0 bases, with 9 bases between the two germline ends.

The chain couples TRBV4-3 to TRBJ2-4, with unresolved D. Germline values: CDR1 LGHNA, CDR2 YSLEER. Trimming left V 3 bases short and J 2 bases short, with 11 bases between. The CDR3 is 15 residues long. CDR3 amino acids: CASSQGEATKNIQYF. The CDR3 nucleotides are TGCGCCAGCAGCCAGGGCGAGGCTACCAAAAACATTCAGTACTTC.

The chain uses TRBV14 and TRBJ2-1; D unclear. The CDR3 runs 15 residues. Trimming left V 7 bases short and J 0 bases short, with 13 bases between. Germline CDR1 reads SGHDN; CDR2 reads FVKESK. The CDR3 sequence: CASTRLATSYNEQFF. In DNA form, the CDR3 reads TGTGCCAGCACCCGACTGGCGACCTCCTACAATGAGCAGTTCTTC.

The chain couples TRBV19 to TRBJ1-5; tentatively, D is TRBD1 (6 bases). Trimming shortened V by 0 bases and J by 2 bases, and 17 bases separated the two germline ends. CDR3 length: 18 amino acids. Germline V CDR1 and CDR2: LNHDA, SQIVND (reference sequence). The DNA of the CDR3 is TGTGCCAGTAGTATAGATCGCGGCTACAGGGTTGGCAATCAGCCCCAGCATTTT. This codes for CASSIDRGYRVGNQPQHF.

The chain uses TRBV6-1 and TRBJ1-5, with D tentatively TRBD1 (5 bases). Trimming took 0 bases from V and 2 from J, leaving 11 bases between them. Per germline, CDR1 MNHNS and CDR2 SASEGT. The CDR3 is made up of 16 amino acids. The CDR3 region is CASSEALLTGNQPQHF. In DNA form, the CDR3 reads TGTGCCAGCAGTGAAGCGCTTCTGACAGGCAATCAGCCCCAGCATTTT.

The chain uses TRBV15 and TRBJ2-5; D perhaps matches TRBD1 (5 bases). CDR3 size: 14 residues. V was trimmed by 0 bases and J by 7 bases, leaving 12 bases between them. In germline, CDR1 is LNHNV, CDR2 YYDKDF (reference sequence). CDR3 DNA: TGTGCCACCAGCAGAGACAGGGTTATCCGGACCCAGTACTTC. This encodes CATSRDRVIRTQYF.

The V and J genes are TRBV7-9 and TRBJ1-4; 7 nucleotides line up with TRBD1. The CDR3 contains 15 residues. The germline CDR1 and CDR2 sequences are SEHNR and FQNEAQ (reference sequence). The V gene end was trimmed by 1 base and the J gene end by 8 bases; junction bases not matched to a gene: 7. The CDR3 here is CASSLVKGGGEKLFF. In nucleotides, the CDR3 is TGTGCCAGCAGCTTAGTAAAAGGGGGCGGCGAAAAACTGTTTTTT.

The chain has TRBV5-1 and TRBJ2-7; 9 bases match TRBD2. Germline V gene data show CDR1 as SGHRS and CDR2 as YFSETQ. There are 16 residues in the CDR3. Trimming removed 4 bases from V and 2 bases from J; junction bases left unmatched: 10. The CDR3 protein is CASSLGASGTTYEQYF. CDR3 bases: TGCGCCAGCAGCCTGGGCGCTAGCGGGACAACCTACGAGCAGTACTTC.

Regarding this clone: Other nucleotide sequences in the sample specify the same CDR3. The chain employs TRBV9 and TRBJ1-5; D is ambiguous. Germline V CDR1 and CDR2: SGDLS, YYNGEE. The CDR3 has 14 amino acids. The germline V and J ends were trimmed by 3 bases and 0 bases, with 7 bases remaining between them. CDR3 protein: CASSAGYSNQPQHF. For the CDR3, the DNA is TGTGCCAGCAGCGCCGGATATAGCAATCAGCCCCAGCATTTT.

The chain recombines TRBV29-1 with TRBJ2-5; TRBD1 matches at 9 bases. CDR3 length: 15 amino acids. V was clipped by 3 bases and J by 5 bases; unmatched bases: 10. CDR1 SQVTM and CDR2 ANQGSEA come from the germline V gene. The CDR3 DNA reads as TGCAGCGTTGATTGGGACAGGGTCGAAAGGGAGACCCAGTACTTC. The encoded protein is CSVDWDRVERETQYF.

This chain uses TRBV10-3 with TRBJ2-1, with 9 bases identical to TRBD1. The germline V gene encodes CDR1 ENHRY and CDR2 SYGVKD. The CDR3 runs to 15 residues. The junction had 8 bases not matched to a gene; V was cut back by 3 bases and J by 8 bases. CDR3 protein: CAISDPGQGRDEQFF. In nucleotides, the CDR3 is TGTGCCATCAGTGACCCCGGACAGGGGCGAGATGAGCAGTTCTTC.

V and J are TRBV28 and TRBJ1-1; D is possibly TRBD1 (5 bases). V lost 3 bases and J lost 3, with 20 bases in between. Germline V CDR1 and CDR2: MDHEN, SYDVKM. This CDR3 spans 17 amino acids. This CDR3 reads CASSFGVGGWMDTEAFF. Written as DNA, the CDR3 is TGTGCCAGCAGTTTTGGGGTGGGGGGTTGGATGGACACTGAAGCTTTCTTT.

The table lists this clone with a count of one. This chain uses TRBV5-1 with TRBJ2-2, with TRBD1 identical over 9 bases. CDR3 length equals 15 residues. V was pared by 2 bases and J by 5 bases, with 4 bases of the junction left unmatched. Germline V gene data show CDR1 as SGHRS and CDR2 as YFSETQ. The CDR3 protein is CASSLGTGLTGELFF. Written as DNA, the CDR3 is TGCGCCAGCAGCTTAGGGACAGGGCTGACCGGGGAGCTGTTTTTT.

The rearrangement uses TRBV2 and TRBJ2-5; D is possibly TRBD1 (6 bases). The CDR3 loop spans 17 amino acids. The germline V and J ends were trimmed by 1 base and 3 bases, with 18 bases remaining between them. Germline-derived CDR1 and CDR2 are SNHLY and FYNNEI. Written as DNA, the CDR3 is TGTGCCAGCAGTGAAGGGCAGGGGACGTTTCCCAAAGAGACCCAGTACTTC. Translation gives CASSEGQGTFPKETQYF.

As regards this clone: Other DNA sequences in the sample encode the same CDR3. The chain couples TRBV27 to TRBJ1-1; D unresolved. V gave up 3 bases and J gave up 5 bases, with 10 bases separating them. The CDR3 consists of 13 residues. The germline V gene encodes CDR1 MNHEY and CDR2 SMNVEV (reference sequence). The CDR3 region has the DNA TGTGCCAGCAGTTTTAGGGCGGGGACTGAAGCTTTCTTT. Translating gives CASSFRAGTEAFF.

The chain has TRBV27 and TRBJ1-6, with 8 bases lining up with TRBD1. The CDR3 is 14 amino acids. Trimming took 7 bases from V and 9 from J; bases not matched to a gene: 8. Germline loops: CDR1 MNHEY, CDR2 SMNVEV (reference sequence). DNA of the CDR3: TGTGCCAGCAAAGAGAGACAGGGGCCTTCACCCCTCCACTTT. Residues: CASKERQGPSPLHF.

The chain links TRBV29-1 to TRBJ1-3; D is unresolved. CDR3 length: 11 residues. Between the trimmed V and J ends, which lost 6 bases and 4 bases, there was a span of 7 bases. The germline CDR1 and CDR2 sequences are SQVTM and ANQGSEA. The CDR3 DNA reads as TGCAGCGTCGAACAGGGAAACACCATATATTTT. Protein sequence: CSVEQGNTIYF.

V is TRBV5-1 and J is TRBJ2-7, with D unclear. CDR3 length: 14 residues. Germline V gene sequence: CDR1 SGHRS, CDR2 YFSETQ. The germline V and J ends were trimmed by 0 bases and 5 bases, with 12 bases remaining between them. This CDR3 reads CASSLDLTPDEQYF. The CDR3 DNA follows: TGCGCCAGCAGCTTGGATCTAACCCCAGACGAGCAGTACTTC.

V is TRBV9 and J is TRBJ2-1, with TRBD1 identical over 8 bases. Germline V gene data show CDR1 as SGDLS and CDR2 as YYNGEE. Trimming removed 0 bases from V and 3 bases from J; junction bases left unmatched: 5. The length of the CDR3 is 16 residues. The CDR3 here is CASSVGGGTGYNEQFF. In DNA form, the CDR3 reads TGTGCCAGCAGCGTAGGAGGTGGGACAGGCTACAATGAGCAGTTCTTC.

The genes are TRBV27 and TRBJ2-3, with TRBD2 matching over 13 bases. V lost 5 bases and J lost 2; bases outside the gene matches: 7. The CDR3 length is 17 residues. Germline values: CDR1 MNHEY, CDR2 SMNVEV (reference sequence). CDR3 sequence (DNA): TGTGCCAGCAGTCGCCTCGGGACTAGCGGGGCCACAGATACGCAGTATTTT. Its translation: CASSRLGTSGATDTQYF.